This T cell receptor (beta chain) was identified in a study of patients with pleural tuberculosis. The length of the CDR3 is 12 residues. Germline V gene sequence: CDR1 SGHVS, CDR2 FNYEAQ. Between the trimmed V and J ends, which lost 5 bases and 1 base, there was a span of 2 bases. This clonotype was recorded at least ten times. TCRdb analysed the reads with MiXCR anew, one entry per CDR3 protein. The data hold some 29,000 distinct CDR3 sequences, with roughly 18% observed a single time. The chain employs TRBV7-6 and TRBJ2-2, with D unclear. This TCR derives from a human donor with pleural tuberculosis. Sequencing was performed on peripheral blood. The CDR3 reads CASSRNTGELFF. The CDR3 DNA reads TGTGCCAGCAGCCGGAACACCGGGGAGCTGTTTTTT.